In its sample, the clone carrying this TCR beta chain was seen many times. What it binds is not known. In the original workflow: Using the CDR3 differences seen across clinicopathological groups, the authors built a distant-metastasis classifier for papillary thyroid cancer, which was meant to discriminate distant-metastatic patients. TCRdb used MiXCR to call clones anew from the PCR reads. These V and J calls are TCRdb output, not the study's own analysis. The sample has some 84,000 clones, approximately 9% seen once. These data are taken from a study of metastatic and nonmetastatic thyroid tumors. Study-wide points: When malignant thyroid tumors were compared with benign nodules, TCR beta diversity was reportedly significantly higher in the malignant tumors. This held in both blood and tumor samples.

The CDR3 consists of 17 residues. Trimming cost V 1 base and J 0 bases, with 13 bases left between them. Germline CDR1 reads SGHTA; CDR2 reads FQGTGA. Prior to thyroid surgery, none of the patients had received any treatment. Sequences were obtained from blood. The V call is TRBV7-3, the J call TRBJ2-1; maybe TRBD2 (7 bases). The TCR originated in a female donor with papillary thyroid cancer or a benign thyroid nodule (not recorded which). Some clones in this sample may be carry-over from other donors' samples. The CDR3 loop is CASSLMGGASSYNEQFF. In DNA, the CDR3 is TGTGCCAGCAGCTTAATGGGGGGGGCTTCCTCCTACAATGAGCAGTTCTTC.